Listed here are 6 T cell receptor beta chains from one sample, sequenced in a study of blood T cell repertoires in COVID-19. Method: immunoSEQ multiplex PCR; TCRdb's copy keeps in-frame clones and lacks some. Counted here are 45,000 to 50,000 clones, 75% to 85% occurring once; the ten biggest clones make up roughly 8.2%. Sequences were obtained from peripheral blood. These receptors were obtained from a man at least 80 years old in a cohort sampled during active COVID-19.

The rearrangement uses TRBV7-8 and TRBJ2-6; TRBD1 aligns across 10 bases. There are 16 residues in the CDR3. V was pared by 5 bases and J by 0 bases, with 1 base of the junction left unmatched. The germline gives CDR1 SGHVS, CDR2 FQNEAQ. CDR3 coding DNA: TGTGCCAGCAGCAGGACAGGGGGCTCTGGGGCCAACGTCCTGACTTTC. This codes for CASSRTGGSGANVLTF.

J is TRBJ2-7 and V is TRBV4-2; 7 bases align to TRBD1. CDR1 is LGHNA, CDR2 YNFKEQ, per germline. This CDR3 has 13 amino acids. V dropped 3 bases and J dropped 3; count of bases not matched to a gene: 2. The CDR3 region has the DNA TGTGCCAGCAGCCAGGGACAGCTCTACGAGCAGTACTTC. The encoded protein is CASSQGQLYEQYF.

The chain has TRBV5-6 and TRBJ2-7; the match to TRBD2 covers 9 bases. The CDR3 has 16 amino acids. Trimming took 0 bases from V and 4 from J; bases not matched to a gene: 8. CDR1 is SGHDT and CDR2 is YYEEEE in the germline V gene. CDR3 residues: CASSLVSSGRGYEQYF. DNA of the CDR3: TGTGCCAGCAGCTTGGTTAGTAGCGGGAGAGGTTACGAGCAGTACTTC.

The chain is built from TRBV5-5 and TRBJ2-3; no definite D call. V was trimmed by 1 base and J by 4 bases, leaving 4 bases between them. The CDR3 loop spans 12 amino acids. In germline, CDR1 is SGHKS, CDR2 YYEKEE (reference sequence). In DNA form, the CDR3 reads TGTGCCAGCAGCTTGTCCGCAGATACGCAGTATTTT. This sequence encodes CASSLSADTQYF.

The genes are TRBV7-9 and TRBJ2-7, with TRBD1 matching over 11 bases. J was trimmed by 4 bases and V by 5 bases; bases with no gene match: 4. Germline V lookup: CDR1 SEHNR, CDR2 FQNEAQ (reference sequence). The CDR3 totals 14 residues. CDR3 DNA sequence: TGTGCCAGCAGCCGGGACAGGGGGACATACGAGCAGTACTTC. Translated, it gives CASSRDRGTYEQYF.

The rearrangement uses TRBV7-2 and TRBJ2-2; tentative D call: TRBD2 (5 bases). The ends were cut back, 0 bases at V and 5 bases at J, with 13 bases in the middle. Germline V lookup: CDR1 SGHTA, CDR2 FQGNSA. This CDR3 is 16 amino acids long. The CDR3 sequence is CASSLAGLAGTGELFF. The CDR3 bases are TGTGCCAGCAGCTTAGCAGGCCTAGCTGGAACCGGGGAGCTGTTTTTT.